Here is one T cell receptor (beta chain) with its context. What it binds is not known. A J-beta primer mix and a sample-barcoded 5' primer were used in a second PCR of roughly 6 to 11 cycles. TCRdb independently ran MiXCR on the 5' RACE reads; one entry per CDR3 protein. Among more than 800,000 distinct CDR3 sequences listed, under 30% were seen once. These data are taken from a study of blood T cells in healthy people across ages. Study results and caveats: Measured against age, TCR beta diversity per million T cells decreased in a roughly linear manner.

CDR3 length: 15 residues. The V gene's germline CDR1 is SGHDT and CDR2 YYEEEE. Trimming took 2 bases from V and 10 from J, leaving 19 bases between them. This rearrangement joins TRBV5-6 to TRBJ2-1; the D gene is possibly TRBD2 (6 bases). This TCR was sampled from an elderly woman in good health. What was sequenced was blood. CDR3 nucleotide sequence: TGTGCCAGCAGCTTATCGGGGGTCAGGACCTACGAGCAGTTCTTC. Its translation: CASSLSGVRTYEQFF.